The clone carrying this T cell receptor beta chain has just one count. CDR1 is KGHSH, CDR2 LQKENI, per germline. The V segment lost 4 bases and the J segment 2 bases; nucleotides outside the gene matches: 4. This CDR3 is 16 amino acids long. This entry comes from a study of blood T cell repertoires in COVID-19. At the level of the study: Samples representing acute and convalescent COVID-19 were sourced from the United States, Italy and Spain.

Authors' analysis steps: Researchers report that nucleated cell counts were estimated from reference gene primer amplification. Clones were read by immunoSEQ multiplex PCR, and TCRdb kept only the in-frame ones, dropping some. The V and J calls and clone size were taken over from that table, and D and trimming were inferred from the DNA. The sample holds a few hundred thousand clones; just over 85% are singletons and the top ten take about 2.2%. The receptor comes from a man younger than 45 who had recovered from COVID-19. The sample was peripheral blood. The chain carries TRBV18 and TRBJ2-2, with 10 bases that match TRBD2. The CDR3 region has the DNA TGTGCCAGCTCACAAACTAGCGGGATTAACACCGGGGAGCTGTTTTTT. This encodes CASSQTSGINTGELFF.